The sequence of this TCR beta chain was determined in a study of T cells in Graves' hyperthyroidism and ophthalmopathy. Details on this clonotype: The antigen is not known. At one of its ends the junction is not consistent with the germline gene, which may arise from a read error.

In making diagnoses, clinical symptoms, serum thyroxine and TRAb, thyroid ultrasound and orbital computed tomography were all used. The PBMCs were taken from less than 11 ml of fresh peripheral blood. Germline-derived CDR1 and CDR2 are MGHRA and YSYEKL. The CDR3 loop spans 14 amino acids. Study findings and constraints: Most clonotypes expanded in thyroid above 0.001 were likewise present in blood.

RNA transcripts were the template for amplifying TCR beta CDR3 regions. HTBI primers were employed in a first-round RT-PCR of the TCR CDR3. MiXCR, applied by TCRdb to the multiplex PCR reads, yields one record per CDR3 protein. The sample holds approximately 370,000 distinct CDR3 sequences; about 15% are singletons and the top ten take around 35%. Sequenced material: blood. The TCR was taken from a woman aged 25 to 45 with Graves' hyperthyroidism that later progressed to Graves' ophthalmopathy. The chain has TRBV4-1 and TRBJ2-2; D is unresolved. CDR3 sequence reads: CAGSQVQATGELFF. The CDR3 coding sequence is TGCGCCGGCAGCCAAGTACAAGCGACCGGGGAGCTGTTTTTT.